These 22 T cell receptor beta chains originate from one sample sequenced in a study of OX40 agonist ivuxolimab in advanced cancers. Only in-frame clones appear in the TCRdb table, and some are missing; sequencing was by immunoSEQ multiplex PCR. The data hold just over 90,000 clones, with approximately 94% observed a single time. The sample in question was CD4+ or CD8+ T cells sorted from blood, obtained in a trial of the OX40 agonist ivuxolimab. These receptors all stem from an adult with an advanced solid tumor such as melanoma, head and neck, liver or kidney cancer.

This clone has only one observation. This rearrangement joins TRBV19 to TRBJ2-3, with D tentatively TRBD1 (5 bases). CDR1 and CDR2 (germline): LNHDA, SQIVND (reference sequence). The V end was cut by 3 bases, the J end by 2 bases, with 12 bases between. CDR3 length equals 15 residues. CDR3 nucleotide sequence: TGTGCCAGTAGTATCCCAGGGTCTTACACAGATACGCAGTATTTT. Translated, it gives CASSIPGSYTDTQYF.

This chain uses TRBV5-1 with TRBJ2-5; D not certain. CDR3 size: 13 residues. Looked up from germline, CDR1 is SGHRS and CDR2 is YFSETQ. Deletions cut 6 bases from V and 0 bases from J, with 9 bases between. The CDR3 loop is CASTPWNQETQYF. DNA of the CDR3: TGCGCCAGCACACCTTGGAACCAAGAGACCCAGTACTTC. Full variable domain (rest looked up from reference TRBV5-1 and TRBJ2-5): KAGVTQTPRYLIKTRGQQVTLSCSPISGHRSVSWYQQTPGQGLQFLFEYFSETQRNKGNFPGRFSGRQFSNSRSEMNVSTLELGDSALYLCASTPWNQETQYFGPGTRLLVL.

The chain is built from TRBV10-3 and TRBJ2-7, with 10 positions matching TRBD2. V shed 9 bases, J shed 5 bases, and the junction held 7 bases outside the gene matches. Germline V lookup: CDR1 ENHRY, CDR2 SYGVKD. The CDR3 covers 13 residues. The CDR3 DNA reads as TGTGCCATAGCGGGAGGGCCCTTCGACGAGCAGTACTTC. Translated: CAIAGGPFDEQYF.

The V and J genes are TRBV6-1 and TRBJ1-1, with 11 nucleotides matching TRBD1. The CDR3 totals 15 residues. The V gene's germline CDR1 is MNHNS and CDR2 SASEGT. V shed 3 bases and J 1 base; nucleotides not matched to a gene: 1. The CDR3 loop reads CASSEGTGGNTEAFF. The CDR3 DNA reads TGTGCCAGCAGTGAGGGGACAGGGGGGAACACTGAAGCTTTCTTT.

The gene calls are TRBV5-4 and TRBJ2-1, with 8 nucleotides matching TRBD2. The germline V gene has CDR1 SGHNT and CDR2 YYREEE (reference sequence). The CDR3 is 16 residues long. The V and J ends lost 3 bases and 9 bases, in that order; junction bases with no gene match: 14. The CDR3 DNA sequence: TGTGCCAGCAGCTCCCAAGGGACTAGTTTTAACGGTGAGCAGTTCTTC. Amino acids: CASSSQGTSFNGEQFF.

This clone was counted a few times. The chain is built from TRBV25-1 and TRBJ2-5; 12 bases agree with TRBD2. Trimming at V came to 8 bases and at J to 3 bases, leaving 16 bases not matched to a gene. CDR3 length equals 18 residues. Germline CDR1 is MGHDK and CDR2 is SYGVNS. The CDR3 region has the DNA TGTGCCAGCCCTTGGACTAGCGGGGTCCCGTGTTTTGAAGAGACCCAGTACTTC. Its translation is CASPWTSGVPCFEETQYF.

The V gene is TRBV10-3, the J gene TRBJ1-2; D might be TRBD1 (5 bases). This CDR3 contains 14 residues. V was cut by 0 bases and J by 3 bases, with 8 bases left in between. The germline CDR1 and CDR2 sequences are ENHRY and SYGVKD. In nucleotides, the CDR3 is TGTGCCATCAGTGAGTCTGGGGCAGACTATGGCTACACCTTC. Translation: CAISESGADYGYTF.

The J gene is TRBJ2-5, the V gene TRBV5-6; 7 nucleotides match TRBD2. Germline V gives CDR1 SGHDT, CDR2 YYEEEE. CDR3 length: 15 residues. J lost 1 base, V lost 4 bases, and 7 bases had no gene match. Written as DNA, the CDR3 is TGTGCCAGCAGCCTGGCAGGACTAGGCCAAGAGACCCAGTACTTC. It translates to CASSLAGLGQETQYF.

This sequence joins TRBV30 and TRBJ2-1, with D perhaps matching TRBD2 (6 bases). This CDR3 spans 12 amino acids. The V end was cut by 3 bases, the J end by 3 bases, with 6 bases between. CDR1 GTSNPN and CDR2 SVGIG come from the germline V gene (reference sequence). Here the CDR3 DNA reads TGTGCCTGGAGCGGGGGCTACAATGAGCAGTTCTTC. It specifies CAWSGGYNEQFF.

The chain couples TRBV5-1 to TRBJ2-4; D may be TRBD1 (5 bases). The CDR3 is made up of 14 amino acids. Germline CDR1 and CDR2: SGHRS and YFSETQ. Trimming pared 2 bases from V and 2 bases from J, leaving 8 bases between. Here the CDR3 reads CASSFGATKNIQYF. The CDR3 nucleotides read TGCGCCAGCAGCTTTGGGGCCACCAAAAACATTCAGTACTTC. Full variable domain (rest looked up from reference TRBV5-1 and TRBJ2-4): KAGVTQTPRYLIKTRGQQVTLSCSPISGHRSVSWYQQTPGQGLQFLFEYFSETQRNKGNFPGRFSGRQFSNSRSEMNVSTLELGDSALYLCASSFGATKNIQYFGAGTRLSVL.

This chain connects TRBV7-9 to TRBJ1-1; D is unresolved. Trimming removed 5 bases at V and 11 bases at J, with 18 bases between. The CDR3 is 13 residues long. Germline CDR1 and CDR2: SEHNR and FQNEAQ (reference sequence). CDR3 in DNA: TGTGCCAGCAGCCCGTCTGGCCCTCTGGAGGCTTTCTTT. It yields the protein CASSPSGPLEAFF.

This clone is a singleton in its sample. The chain has TRBV4-1 and TRBJ1-5, with no clear D. Germline V lookup: CDR1 MGHRA, CDR2 YSYEKL. V shed 0 bases and J shed 7 bases, with 13 bases lying between them. CDR3 length equals 15 residues. The CDR3 region has the DNA TGCGCCAGCAGCCAAGATTTACGAGGCACCCAGCCCCAGCATTTT. Translated, it gives CASSQDLRGTQPQHF.

The chain has TRBV7-8 and TRBJ1-2; D remains unclear. Germline lookup yields CDR1 SGHVS and CDR2 FQNEAQ. Between the trimmed V and J ends, which lost 2 bases and 4 bases, there was a span of 11 bases. The CDR3 sequence is 14 residues long. Written as DNA, the CDR3 is TGTGCCAGCAGCTTATTCTGGGAAGCCTATGGCTACACCTTC. This translates into CASSLFWEAYGYTF.

This chain links TRBV23-1 with TRBJ2-7, with 7 bases that match TRBD1. TRBV23-1 is an ORF; its function is uncertain. The CDR3 spans 19 residues. The ends lost 3 bases at V and 0 bases at J; junction bases unmatched: 17. In DNA form, the CDR3 reads TGCGCCAGCAGTCACGAGCCTCGTGGACAGGTGGCAGGCTCCTACGAGCAGTACTTC. Encoded protein: CASSHEPRGQVAGSYEQYF.

The J gene is TRBJ2-1, the V gene TRBV30, with a weak D call TRBD2 (6 bases). In germline, CDR1 is GTSNPN, CDR2 SVGIG (reference sequence). CDR3 size: 15 residues. Trimming pared 2 bases from V and 0 bases from J, leaving 11 bases between. CDR3 sequence: CAWSTGTSSYNEQFF. The CDR3 region has the DNA TGTGCCTGGAGTACCGGGACTTCCTCCTACAATGAGCAGTTCTTC.

This rearrangement joins TRBV2 to TRBJ2-1; D may be TRBD2 (6 bases). V was shortened by 3 bases and J by 2 bases, with 8 bases between the two germline ends. CDR3 length: 14 amino acids. Germline CDR1 and CDR2: SNHLY and FYNNEI. The DNA for the CDR3 is TGTGCCAGCAGTGAGCAGCGGGCCTACAATGAGCAGTTCTTC. Protein product: CASSEQRAYNEQFF. Full variable domain (remainder filled in from reference TRBV2 and TRBJ2-1): EPEVTQTPSHQVTQMGQEVILRCVPISNHLYFYWYRQILGQKVEFLVSFYNNEISEKSEIFDDQFSVERPDGSNFTLKIRSTKLEDSAMYFCASSEQRAYNEQFFGPGTRLTVL.

The CDR3, as DNA: TGTGCCAGCAGCCAAGTTGGGACAGGGAGTGAGCAGTTCTTC. Amino acids: CASSQVGTGSEQFF. The chain carries TRBV14 and TRBJ2-1, with 9 bases lining up with TRBD1. The CDR3 contains 14 residues. J was trimmed by 9 bases and V by 1 base; bases with no gene match: 4. CDR1 is SGHDN and CDR2 is FVKESK in the germline V gene.

This clone was detected only once. The chain links TRBV6-5 to TRBJ1-1; D is perhaps TRBD1 (5 bases). V shed 2 bases and J shed 6 bases, with 13 bases lying between them. The germline V gene encodes CDR1 MNHEY and CDR2 SVGAGI. The CDR3 has 14 amino acids. Here the CDR3 DNA reads TGTGCCAGCAGTTACGGGCAGGGAAGTCCTGAAGCTTTCTTT. Amino acids: CASSYGQGSPEAFF.

The V and J genes are TRBV28 and TRBJ2-5, with a tentative D call TRBD1 (6 bases). V lost 3 bases and J 7 bases, leaving 15 bases between the germline ends. The CDR3 has 14 amino acids. The V gene's germline CDR1 is MDHEN and CDR2 SYDVKM. The CDR3 sequence is CASSLIGGGGTQYF. The CDR3 DNA is TGTGCCAGCAGTTTGATTGGGGGCGGTGGGACCCAGTACTTC.

This chain connects TRBV4-3 to TRBJ1-4; 8 bases match TRBD1. V shed 3 bases, J shed 8 bases, and the junction held 8 bases outside the gene matches. The germline CDR1 and CDR2 sequences are LGHNA and YSLEER. The CDR3 covers 15 residues. The CDR3 reads CASSQQDRVGEKLFF. For the CDR3, the DNA is TGCGCCAGCAGCCAGCAGGACAGGGTTGGGGAAAAACTGTTTTTT.

This sequence joins TRBV5-5 and TRBJ1-1; D gene ambiguous. Trimming left V 1 base short and J 0 bases short, with 13 bases between. This CDR3 contains 16 residues. CDR1 is SGHKS, CDR2 YYEKEE, per germline (reference sequence). The CDR3 loop is CASSLSPPFMNTEAFF. CDR3 nucleotide sequence: TGTGCCAGCAGCTTGTCACCCCCGTTCATGAACACTGAAGCTTTCTTT. The full variable domain, its missing parts supplied by reference TRBV5-5 and TRBJ1-1, is DAGVTQSPTHLIKTRGQQVTLRCSPISGHKSVSWYQQVLGQGPQFIFQYYEKEERGRGNFPDRFSARQFPNYSSELNVNALLLGDSALYLCASSLSPPFMNTEAFFGQGTRLTVV.

The chain has TRBV27 and TRBJ2-3; tentative D call: TRBD1 (5 bases). CDR1 is MNHEY, CDR2 SMNVEV, per germline (reference sequence). The V gene lost 10 bases and the J gene lost 3 bases, with 14 bases spanning the gap. The length of the CDR3 is 13 residues. The CDR3 nucleotides read TGTGCCACCAGGGTGGGCCGGACAGATACGCAGTATTTT. Amino acid sequence: CATRVGRTDTQYF.